The subject of this entry is one T cell receptor (beta chain). This specimen comes from a study of blood T cell repertoires in COVID-19. The junction had 12 bases not matched to a gene; V was cut back by 4 bases and J by 0 bases. The CDR3 is made up of 18 amino acids. CDR1 is LNHDA, CDR2 SQIVND, per germline (reference sequence). Authors' methods: From reference gene primer amplification, estimates of nucleated cell counts were derived. The assay was immunoSEQ multiplex PCR, and TCRdb's table has in-frame clones only and misses some. V and J calls and clone size follow that table, whereas D and trimming were derived from the DNA. The profile shows roughly 260,000 clones, over 75% of them singletons.

The sequenced sample consisted of peripheral blood. The sequence derives from a woman in her thirties or forties who had recovered from COVID-19. The chain joins TRBV19 to TRBJ2-3; TRBD2 agrees at 8 bases. CDR3 sequence reads: CASSTRLAPKTSTDTQYF. The CDR3 DNA is TGTGCCAGTAGTACCAGACTAGCGCCCAAAACTAGCACAGATACGCAGTATTTT. The entire variable domain, with the rest obtained from reference TRBV19 and TRBJ2-3, is as follows: DGGITQSPKYLFRKEGQNVTLSCEQNLNHDAMYWYRQDPGQGLRLIYYSQIVNDFQKGDIAEGYSVSREKKESFPLTVTSAQKNPTAFYLCASSTRLAPKTSTDTQYFGPGTRLTVL.